Listed below are T cell receptor beta chains from one sample, sequenced in a study of OX40 agonist ivuxolimab in advanced cancers. Repertoires were generated with immunoSEQ multiplex PCR, while TCRdb's copy carries only in-frame clones and drops some. Found here are about 40,000 clones, 70% to 90% of them singletons; the top ten hold about 16%. The sample here was CD4+ or CD8+ T cells sorted from blood, taken in a trial of the OX40 agonist ivuxolimab. These receptor sequences come from an adult with an advanced solid tumor such as melanoma, head and neck, liver or kidney cancer. Each CDR3 is given with its conserved first and last residue. Fields, in order: V gene, J gene, clone size, D gene, CDR3 protein, CDR3 DNA. D genes are given only for firm matches. Clone sizes are given selectively: once, few, many, or a class where the clone is expanded.

TRBV4-1	TRBJ1-2	once	TRBD1	CASSQPTRDRDIYGYTF	TGCGCCAGCAGCCAACCAACGCGGGACAGGGATATCTATGGCTACACCTTC
TRBV27	TRBJ1-2	few	-	CASSLLPGAYGYTF	TGTGCCAGCAGTTTACTCCCAGGGGCGTATGGCTACACCTTC
TRBV6-5	TRBJ2-7	-	-	CASSPWGYEQYF	TGTGCCAGCAGTCCCTGGGGGTACGAGCAGTACTTC
TRBV4-3	TRBJ2-7	-	-	CASSYYKGTYEQYF	TGCGCCAGCAGCTATTATAAAGGGACCTACGAGCAGTACTTC
TRBV27	TRBJ1-4	once	-	CASTREGGVEKLFF	TGTGCCAGCACCAGGGAGGGAGGAGTGGAAAAACTGTTTTTT
TRBV7-2	TRBJ1-1	-	-	CASSFSASNTEAFF	TGTGCCAGCAGCTTTTCGGCGAGTAACACTGAAGCTTTCTTT
TRBV29-1	TRBJ2-7	-	TRBD2	CSVTPGLEAEQYF	TGCAGCGTGACCCCGGGACTAGAGGCCGAACAGTACTTC
TRBV5-8	TRBJ2-7	-	-	CASSFGEQYF	TGTGCCAGCAGCTTTGGCGAGCAGTACTTC
TRBV29-1	TRBJ2-7	-	-	CSVEGWGFYEQYF	TGCAGCGTTGAAGGATGGGGGTTCTACGAGCAGTACTTC
TRBV9	TRBJ2-2	-	TRBD1	CASSGTGMTGELFF	TGTGCCAGCAGCGGGACAGGGATGACCGGGGAGCTGTTTTTT
TRBV7-9	TRBJ1-1	-	-	CASSLGTLNTEAFF	TGTGCCAGCAGCTTAGGAACTCTGAACACTGAAGCTTTCTTT
TRBV5-1	TRBJ2-7	-	-	CASSYLPEYEQYF	TGCGCCAGCAGCTATCTCCCCGAATACGAGCAGTACTTC
TRBV7-8	TRBJ2-3	-	TRBD2	CASSLLASGMRDTQYF	TGTGCCAGCAGCTTATTGGCTAGCGGGATGAGAGATACGCAGTATTTT
TRBV7-6	TRBJ1-5	-	-	CASSLGGRASNQPQHF	TGTGCCAGCAGCTTAGGGGGCCGGGCTAGCAATCAGCCCCAGCATTTT
TRBV21-1	TRBJ1-5	-	-	CARSSIQTGDVVPGQPQHF	TGTGCCAGGTCCTCGATCCAAACGGGGGACGTCGTACCCGGTCAGCCCCAGCATTTT
TRBV4-3	TRBJ2-7	-	-	CASSQVSPPGTYEQYF	TGCGCCAGCAGCCAAGTGTCTCCCCCCGGGACCTACGAGCAGTACTTC
TRBV9	TRBJ1-1	-	-	CASSAGSLNTEAFF	TGTGCCAGCAGCGCCGGTTCTTTGAACACTGAAGCTTTCTTT
TRBV6-5	TRBJ2-1	-	TRBD2	CASSRTSGVYNEQFF	TGTGCCAGCAGTCGGACTAGCGGGGTCTACAATGAGCAGTTCTTC
TRBV4-2	TRBJ2-5	-	-	CASSQDRQQETQYF	TGTGCCAGCAGCCAAGATCGACAGCAAGAGACCCAGTACTTC
TRBV27	TRBJ2-5	-	-	CASSLGGTPETQYF	TGTGCCAGCAGTTTAGGTGGGACTCCAGAGACCCAGTACTTC
TRBV11-2	TRBJ1-2	-	-	CASSLGSRAFYGYTF	TGTGCCAGCAGCTTAGGTAGCAGAGCCTTCTATGGCTACACCTTC
TRBV10-3	TRBJ2-5	-	-	CATTGPQETQYF	TGTGCCACGACAGGACCCCAGGAGACCCAGTACTTC
TRBV25-1	TRBJ2-5	-	-	CASSEAVGQTQYF	TGTGCCAGCAGTGAAGCCGTGGGGCAGACCCAGTACTTC